The 26 T cell receptor beta chains listed next were all sequenced from one sample in a study of molecular identifiers for immune sequencing clone quantification. TCRdb called the PCR reads again in MiXCR, with one record for every CDR3 protein. The data hold about 640,000 distinct CDR3 sequences, with 15% to 20% observed a single time. The sequenced sample was naive CD8+ T cells from blood, with Jurkat cell RNA spiked in. Subset described: FACS-sorted CD8+CD4-CCR7+CD45RA+ naive T cells. The receptors stem from a human donor in good health. Some libraries in this study had Jurkat cell RNA spiked in.

This clonotype was picked up a small number of times. V and J are TRBV3-1 and TRBJ2-3; D is ambiguous. The CDR3 runs 16 residues. Trimming pared 3 bases from V and 0 bases from J, leaving 13 bases between. In germline, CDR1 is LGHDT, CDR2 YNNKEL (reference sequence). In nucleotides, the CDR3 is TGTGCCAGCAGCCATACCCAGGTTACTAGCACAGATACGCAGTATTTT. Translated, it gives CASSHTQVTSTDTQYF.

Worth noting for this clonotype: Relative to the germline gene, one junction end is altered; a read error may explain this. The chain joins TRBV14 to TRBJ2-1; 12 bases agree with TRBD2. Germline V CDR1 and CDR2: SGHDN, FVKESK. This CDR3 comprises 18 residues. CDR3 DNA: TGTGCCAGCAGCCTAAAAGGACTAGCGGGAAGCTCCTACGATGAGCAGTTCTTC. This encodes CASSLKGLAGSSYDEQFF.

This clonotype was seen only a few times. The genes are TRBV13 and TRBJ2-1; D remains ambiguous. Germline loops: CDR1 PRHDT, CDR2 FYEKMQ (reference sequence). Deletions cut 2 bases from V and 5 bases from J, with 19 bases between. The CDR3 has 17 amino acids. CDR3 loop: CASSLSPRQDADNEQFF. For the CDR3, the DNA is TGTGCCAGCAGCTTATCCCCCCGCCAGGACGCCGACAATGAGCAGTTCTTC.

The table lists this clonotype with many counts. The chain is built from TRBV9 and TRBJ1-2; possible D gene TRBD1, 5 bases. Per the germline V gene, CDR1 is SGDLS and CDR2 is YYNGEE. Trimming took off 6 bases at V and 1 base at J, with 13 bases between the two ends. CDR3 length: 14 residues. The CDR3 sequence is CASKGAGNNYGYTF. DNA for the CDR3: TGTGCCAGCAAAGGGGCCGGGAATAACTATGGCTACACCTTC.

This clonotype has a count of ten or more. This chain joins TRBV28 and TRBJ1-5, with D possibly being TRBD1 (6 bases). This CDR3 spans 16 amino acids. V was shortened by 4 bases and J by 5 bases, with 18 bases between the two germline ends. The germline V gene encodes CDR1 MDHEN and CDR2 SYDVKM. The CDR3 DNA follows: TGTGCCAGCAGTTCCCCCATCGAGAAGGGGGATCAGCCCCAGCATTTT. Translating it yields CASSSPIEKGDQPQHF. The full variable domain, with the rest looked up from reference TRBV28 and TRBJ1-5, is DVKVTQSSRYLVKRTGEKVFLECVQDMDHENMFWYRQDPGLGLRLIYFSYDVKMKEKGDIPEGYSVSREKKERFSLILESASTNQTSMYLCASSSPIEKGDQPQHFGDGTRLSIL.

Comments on this clonotype: At one of its ends the junction is not consistent with the germline gene, which may arise from a read error. The gene calls are TRBV3-1 and TRBJ2-5, with D possibly TRBD1 on 7 matching bases. The germline V gene has CDR1 LGHDT and CDR2 YNNKEL (reference sequence). The CDR3 is 18 amino acids. The CDR3 DNA follows: TGTGCCAACAGCCAAGATTTGACACACAGGGGAGGCTTGGAGACCCAGTACTTC. Protein sequence: CANSQDLTHRGGLETQYF.

This clonotype is a singleton in its sample. This sequence may be a read error, since a much larger clone differs from it by one base. The gene calls are TRBV4-1 and TRBJ1-5, with 7 bases fitting TRBD1. This CDR3 contains 14 residues. From germline, CDR1 is MGHRA and CDR2 YSYEKL. CDR3 DNA sequence: TGCGCCAGCAGCCCAGGGGGAGGGGTTCAGCCCCGGCATTTT. It encodes CASSPGGGVQPRHF.

This clonotype occurred many times. The genes are TRBV6-5 and TRBJ2-7; the match to TRBD1 covers 8 bases. The germline V gene has CDR1 MNHEY and CDR2 SVGAGI. This CDR3 is 14 amino acids long. Germline trimming cut 6 bases from V and 3 bases from J; bases unmatched to any gene: 7. CDR3 protein: CASSLNRGSYEQYF. CDR3 DNA: TGTGCCAGCAGCCTCAACAGGGGGAGCTACGAGCAGTACTTC.

In the case of this clonotype: This sequence may be a read error, since a much larger clone differs from it by one base. The chain combines TRBV29-1 with TRBJ2-2; unclear D gene. Trimming shortened V by 5 bases and J by 2 bases, and 9 bases separated the two germline ends. CDR1 is SQVTM and CDR2 is ANQGSEA in the germline V gene. CDR3 size: 13 residues. The CDR3 region is CSVLVGNTGELFF. In DNA, the CDR3 is TGCAGCGTTCTAGTGGGAAACACCGGGGAGCTGTTTTTT.

This clonotype was counted many times. The chain employs TRBV4-1 and TRBJ2-7; D unclear. V was shortened by 1 base and J by 0 bases, with 13 bases between the two germline ends. Germline assignment: CDR1 MGHRA and CDR2 YSYEKL. The CDR3 length is 16 residues. DNA of the CDR3: TGCGCCAGCAGCCAAGCCCCGGGCACCAGCTCCTACGAGCAGTACTTC. Translated: CASSQAPGTSSYEQYF.

The rearrangement joins TRBV6-2 or TRBV6-3 to TRBJ2-7; 14 bases map to TRBD2. The CDR3 extends over 15 amino acids. Germline CDR1 reads MNHEY; CDR2 reads SVGEGT. V dropped 7 bases and J dropped 0; count of bases not matched to a gene: 2. The CDR3 sequence is CASNGLAGGSYEQYF. The CDR3 DNA follows: TGTGCCAGCAACGGACTAGCGGGAGGCTCCTACGAGCAGTACTTC.

In this sample, this clonotype turned up a few times. This CDR3 is CSAFGTGVNEQFF. DNA for the CDR3: TGCAGTGCTTTCGGGACAGGGGTCAATGAGCAGTTCTTC. The chain recombines TRBV20-1 with TRBJ2-1, with 10 bases matching TRBD1. V lost 5 bases to trimming and J lost 6 bases; unmatched junction nucleotides: 4. Germline assignment: CDR1 DFQATT and CDR2 SNEGSKA (reference sequence). This CDR3 is 13 amino acids long.

Ten or more counts support this clonotype. V usage is TRBV19 and J usage is TRBJ2-3; 7 nucleotides agree with TRBD1. The CDR3 contains 16 residues. V shed 1 base and J 4 bases; nucleotides not matched to a gene: 8. Germline V gene sequence: CDR1 LNHDA, CDR2 SQIVND (reference sequence). Written as DNA, the CDR3 is TGTGCCAGTAGTATAGTAGGGGGACAGCCCCCAGATACGCAGTATTTT. Encoded protein: CASSIVGGQPPDTQYF.

This clonotype was picked up many times. This rearrangement joins TRBV7-9 to TRBJ2-7, with a weak D call TRBD2 (6 bases). The CDR3 has 14 amino acids. V lost 2 bases and J 2 bases, leaving 10 bases between the germline ends. The V gene's germline CDR1 is SEHNR and CDR2 FQNEAQ (reference sequence). CDR3 protein: CASSLTLAPYEQYF. CDR3 DNA: TGTGCCAGCAGCTTAACACTAGCTCCCTACGAGCAGTACTTC.

This clonotype occurred many times. This chain joins TRBV7-9 and TRBJ2-3; D is unclear. Germline assignment: CDR1 SEHNR and CDR2 FQNEAQ (reference sequence). This CDR3 is 15 amino acids long. Trimming left V 2 bases short and J 2 bases short, with 11 bases between. The CDR3 here is CASSLSGSHTDTQYF. CDR3 DNA sequence: TGTGCCAGCAGCTTAAGTGGGTCACACACAGATACGCAGTATTTT.

This clonotype occurred many times. The CDR3, as DNA: TGCGCCAGCAGCTTGGAGGCTAGCGGCCAACAAGAGACCCAGTACTTC. Amino acid sequence: CASSLEASGQQETQYF. This sequence joins TRBV5-1 and TRBJ2-5; 7 bases are shared with TRBD2. V lost 0 bases to trimming and J lost 2 bases; unmatched junction nucleotides: 7. The CDR3 extends over 16 amino acids. Germline lookup yields CDR1 SGHRS and CDR2 YFSETQ.

This sequence joins TRBV7-9 and TRBJ2-7; 10 bases map to TRBD2. CDR3 size: 15 residues. In germline, CDR1 is SEHNR, CDR2 FQNEAQ (reference sequence). V gave up 1 base and J gave up 6 bases; unmatched junction bases: 6. The chain's CDR3 is CASSLEASGSGEQYF. CDR3 coding DNA: TGTGCCAGCAGCTTAGAGGCTAGCGGGAGTGGCGAGCAGTACTTC.

This clonotype was found a few times. The gene calls are TRBV15 and TRBJ1-6; TRBD1 matches at 10 bases. Germline values: CDR1 LNHNV, CDR2 YYDKDF (reference sequence). This CDR3 has 16 amino acids. V was pared by 0 bases and J by 7 bases, with 3 bases of the junction left unmatched. CDR3 amino acids: CATSREPGQGNSPLHF. Here the CDR3 DNA reads TGTGCCACCAGCAGAGAGCCGGGACAGGGGAATTCACCCCTCCACTTT.

There are a few counts of this clonotype. The chain uses TRBV4-1 and TRBJ2-3; either TRBD1 or TRBD2 may fit D (7 bases each). The CDR3 covers 18 residues. V lost 3 bases and J 4 bases, leaving 23 bases between the germline ends. Germline lookup yields CDR1 MGHRA and CDR2 YSYEKL. The CDR3 region is CASSHDTGGNRGPDTQYF. The DNA of the CDR3 is TGCGCCAGCAGCCACGACACGGGGGGAAACAGGGGCCCAGATACGCAGTATTTT.

Remarks on this clonotype: Possible read error: a much larger clone is one base away. This chain links TRBV28 with TRBJ1-6; TRBD1 agrees at 7 bases. Germline CDR1 is MDHEN and CDR2 is SYDVKM. The J segment lost 11 bases and the V segment lost 3 bases, leaving 7 bases of the junction unmatched. The CDR3 loop spans 14 amino acids. CDR3 sequence reads: CASSFRDRNPPLHF. In nucleotides, the CDR3 is TGTGCCAGCAGTTTTCGGGACAGAAATCCACCCCTCCACTTT.

Ten or more counts support this clonotype. This chain connects TRBV6-6 to TRBJ2-5, with TRBD2 matching 9 bases. CDR1 is MNHNY, CDR2 SVGAGI, per germline (reference sequence). J gave up 4 bases and V 2 bases, and 5 bases lay outside the gene matches. The CDR3 has 15 amino acids. The CDR3 protein is CASSYAGGPVETQYF. In DNA form, the CDR3 reads TGTGCCAGCAGTTACGCGGGAGGGCCTGTAGAGACCCAGTACTTC.

This clonotype was seen only a few times. This chain uses TRBV3-1 with TRBJ2-7, with 9 bases fitting TRBD1. Germline V gives CDR1 LGHDT, CDR2 YNNKEL (reference sequence). The CDR3 totals 16 residues. J gave up 0 bases and V 6 bases, and 9 bases lay outside the gene matches. CDR3 loop: CASSPIGQGNSYEQYF. CDR3 bases: TGTGCCAGCAGTCCTATAGGACAGGGGAACTCCTACGAGCAGTACTTC.

The chain has TRBV30 and TRBJ2-3; 15 positions match TRBD2. There are 16 residues in the CDR3. Germline V gives CDR1 GTSNPN, CDR2 SVGIG (reference sequence). V was pared by 5 bases and J by 2 bases, with 5 bases of the junction left unmatched. CDR3 protein: CAWGLAGGLDTDTQYF. The CDR3 DNA reads TGTGCCTGGGGACTAGCGGGGGGGCTTGACACAGATACGCAGTATTTT. Drawing the rest from reference TRBV30 and TRBJ2-3, the complete variable domain is SQTIHQWPATLVQPVGSPLSLECTVEGTSNPNLYWYRQAAGRGLQLLFYSVGIGQISSEVPQNLSASRPQDRQFILSSKKLLLSDSGFYLCAWGLAGGLDTDTQYFGPGTRLTVL.

Ten or more counts support this clonotype. This chain links TRBV19 with TRBJ2-7; TRBD2 is a possible D gene (5 bases). This CDR3 has 13 residues. Deletions cut 3 bases from V and 2 bases from J, with 8 bases between. Looked up from germline, CDR1 is LNHDA and CDR2 is SQIVND (reference sequence). CDR3 amino acids: CASSMAGAYEQYF. The CDR3 DNA reads TGTGCCAGTAGTATGGCCGGGGCCTACGAGCAGTACTTC.

Worth noting for this clonotype: A much bigger clone sits one base away, suggesting this may be a read error. The V and J genes are TRBV6-1 and TRBJ2-5; D is possibly TRBD2 (6 bases). Germline V lookup: CDR1 MNHNS, CDR2 SASEGT. The CDR3 sequence is 12 residues long. The CDR3 loop reads CASSHTGGDQHF. DNA of the CDR3: TGTGCCAGCAGCCACACCGGGGGAGACCAGCACTTC.

This clonotype was observed a single time. The rearrangement uses TRBV12-3 or TRBV12-4 and TRBJ2-7; tentatively, D is TRBD2 (5 bases). The CDR3 has 13 amino acids. V gave up 1 base and J gave up 13 bases, with 17 bases separating them. CDR3 coding DNA: TGTGCCAGCAGTTTAGTGGCAAGAGGACTCCAATACTTC. It translates to CASSLVARGLQYF.